This entry lists 22 T cell receptor beta chains sequenced from one sample in a study of CD8+ T cells in alopecia areata. Regarding treatment: oral pan-JAK inhibitor, 5-10 mg twice daily. After isolation, RNA underwent reverse transcription to generate cDNA as the sequencing template. The protocol was immunoSEQ multiplex PCR, while the TCRdb copy is restricted to in-frame clones and leaves out a portion. The sample contains 90,000 to 150,000 clones, 53% of which appear only once. The specimen was CD4+ T cells sorted from blood, collected at week 4, from a patient treated with tofacitinib. The receptors here all came from a human donor with alopecia areata.

The chain employs TRBV11-2 and TRBJ2-5; a possible D gene is TRBD2 (6 bases). There are 14 residues in the CDR3. CDR1 is SGHAT and CDR2 is FQNNGV in the germline V gene. V lost 3 bases to trimming and J lost 2 bases, with 10 bases between them. The CDR3 reads CASSFLGGQETQYF. Written as DNA, the CDR3 is TGTGCCAGCAGCTTTCTTGGGGGGCAAGAGACCCAGTACTTC.

Only a few counts were recorded for this clone. The chain carries TRBV10-2 and TRBJ2-7; 7 nucleotides agree with TRBD1. After removal of 6 bases from V and 1 base from J, the junction contained 0 bases not matched to a gene. Looked up from germline, CDR1 is WSHSY and CDR2 is SAAADI. This CDR3 contains 12 residues. The CDR3 is CASRQGSYEQYF. CDR3 DNA sequence: TGCGCCAGCAGACAGGGGTCCTACGAGCAGTACTTC.

The CDR3 sequence: CSVLGGRTSSTPDTQYF. CDR3 DNA: TGCAGCGTTTTAGGGGGGAGGACTAGCTCTACCCCAGATACGCAGTATTTT. This chain uses TRBV29-1 with TRBJ2-3, with TRBD2 matching 8 bases. CDR1 SQVTM and CDR2 ANQGSEA come from the germline V gene. The CDR3 totals 17 residues. V lost 5 bases, J lost 4 bases, and 17 bases stayed unmatched.

The chain recombines TRBV7-9 with TRBJ2-7, with 7 bases matching TRBD1. Germline V lookup: CDR1 SEHNR, CDR2 FQNEAQ (reference sequence). The CDR3 totals 14 residues. After removal of 2 bases from V and 0 bases from J, the junction contained 1 base not matched to a gene. The CDR3 protein is CASSLRDSSYEQYF. CDR3 in DNA: TGTGCCAGCAGCTTACGGGACAGCTCCTACGAGCAGTACTTC.

The chain links TRBV7-9 to TRBJ1-2; D ambiguous. Trimming left V 7 bases short and J 4 bases short, with 19 bases between. Germline CDR1 reads SEHNR; CDR2 reads FQNEAQ (reference sequence). CDR3 size: 15 residues. The CDR3 DNA reads TGTGCCAGCACTCCTCGCTGGGGATCGAGCTATGGCTACACCTTC. It translates to CASTPRWGSSYGYTF.

The chain recombines TRBV25-1 with TRBJ2-2; the D gene is possibly TRBD1 (5 bases). The CDR3 sequence is 14 residues long. Looked up from germline, CDR1 is MGHDK and CDR2 is SYGVNS. Trimming took off 5 bases at V and 5 bases at J, with 12 bases between the two ends. This CDR3 reads CASSQPQATGELFF. In nucleotides, the CDR3 is TGTGCCAGCAGTCAACCACAGGCGACCGGGGAGCTGTTTTTT.

This clone occurred a few times. The chain carries TRBV25-1 and TRBJ1-5, with D tentatively TRBD1 (5 bases). The CDR3 runs 14 residues. Deletions cut 3 bases from V and 3 bases from J, with 9 bases between. Per germline, CDR1 MGHDK and CDR2 SYGVNS. The CDR3 DNA reads TGTGCCAGCAGTGACGGGGGGAACAATCAGCCCCAGCATTTT. This gives the protein CASSDGGNNQPQHF. Together with reference TRBV25-1 and TRBJ1-5, the CDR3 gives the full variable domain: EADIYQTPRYLVIGTGKKITLECSQTMGHDKMYWYQQDPGMELHLIHYSYGVNSTEKGDLSSESTVSRIRTEHFPLTLESARPSHTSQYLCASSDGGNNQPQHFGDGTRLSIL.

The CDR3 DNA reads TGTGCCAGCAGCTTACTTAGGGGGCGCAAGACCACTGAAGCTTTCTTT. Protein product: CASSLLRGRKTTEAFF. This chain links TRBV7-2 with TRBJ1-1; the match to TRBD1 covers 7 bases. There are 16 residues in the CDR3. The germline CDR1 and CDR2 sequences are SGHTA and FQGNSA. J was trimmed by 4 bases and V by 2 bases; bases with no gene match: 10.

This clone was counted a single time. The V gene is TRBV27, the J gene TRBJ2-3, with 7 nucleotides matching TRBD2. Trimming cost V 3 bases and J 4 bases; bases outside gene matches: 4. The CDR3 contains 14 residues. Germline values: CDR1 MNHEY, CDR2 SMNVEV (reference sequence). CDR3 nucleotides: TGTGCCAGCAGTTTCGGGGGAGGGGCAGATACGCAGTATTTT. Amino acids: CASSFGGGADTQYF.

This sequence joins TRBV9 and TRBJ2-1; the D is unclear. This CDR3 contains 13 residues. The germline gives CDR1 SGDLS, CDR2 YYNGEE. Trimming took 4 bases from V and 7 from J, leaving 12 bases between them. DNA for the CDR3: TGTGCCAGCAGCCTTCAAGTGGGGAATGAGCAGTTCTTC. It is translated as CASSLQVGNEQFF.

The chain links TRBV7-2 to TRBJ1-5; the D gene is possibly TRBD1 (6 bases). The V end was cut by 4 bases, the J end by 4 bases, with 11 bases between. Germline V CDR1 and CDR2: SGHTA, FQGNSA. This CDR3 spans 14 amino acids. DNA for the CDR3: TGTGCCAGCAGCTCCAAGGGGGGGAATCAGCCCCAGCATTTT. It is translated as CASSSKGGNQPQHF.

The J gene is TRBJ1-2, the V gene TRBV23-1, with D maybe TRBD1 (5 bases). TRBV23-1 is assigned to the ORF class and has an uncertain function. CDR3 length: 20 amino acids. V lost 6 bases and J 4 bases, leaving 33 bases between the germline ends. In nucleotides, the CDR3 is TGCGCCAGCAGGCCATATAATCGGGACGTCATTCGGAGATTAGGCTATGGCTACACCTTC. It encodes CASRPYNRDVIRRLGYGYTF.

This chain uses TRBV30 with TRBJ1-2; D unclear. Per germline, CDR1 GTSNPN and CDR2 SVGIG (reference sequence). V was trimmed by 0 bases and J by 2 bases, leaving 13 bases between them. The CDR3 is 15 amino acids. CDR3 DNA: TGTGCCTGGAGTGTTGGTCGGGTACAGAACTATGGCTACACCTTC. As protein: CAWSVGRVQNYGYTF.

This clone was found a few times. The chain has TRBV14 and TRBJ1-1; 7 bases line up with TRBD1. The CDR3 covers 13 residues. V shed 8 bases and J 2 bases; nucleotides not matched to a gene: 5. CDR1 and CDR2 from the germline V gene are SGHDN and FVKESK. CDR3 bases: TGTGCCAGCGCCAGGGGGGATAACACTGAAGCTTTCTTT. It specifies CASARGDNTEAFF.

This clone was counted between two and nine times. J is TRBJ2-1 and V is TRBV25-1; 10 bases match TRBD1. This CDR3 has 14 residues. J was trimmed by 12 bases and V by 5 bases; bases with no gene match: 10. Germline loops: CDR1 MGHDK, CDR2 SYGVNS. CDR3 protein: CASSPGQGKRGQFF. The CDR3 coding sequence is TGTGCCAGCAGTCCGGGACAGGGGAAGAGGGGGCAGTTCTTC.

V is TRBV29-1 and J is TRBJ1-2, with a weak D call TRBD1 (6 bases). Trimming shortened V by 4 bases and J by 7 bases, and 13 bases separated the two germline ends. The CDR3 runs to 12 residues. Germline CDR1 SQVTM, CDR2 ANQGSEA. The CDR3 protein is CSVVQGGAGYTF. The CDR3, as DNA: TGCAGCGTTGTACAGGGAGGGGCTGGCTACACCTTC. Together with reference TRBV29-1 and TRBJ1-2, the CDR3 gives the full variable domain: SAVISQKPSRDICQRGTSLTIQCQVDSQVTMMFWYRQQPGQSLTLIATANQGSEATYESGFVIDKFPISRPNLTFSTLTVSNMSPEDSSIYLCSVVQGGAGYTFGSGTRLTVV.

A single count supports this clone. The V and J genes are TRBV9 and TRBJ1-1, with a weak D call TRBD1 (6 bases). The CDR3 sequence is 17 residues long. Germline loops: CDR1 SGDLS, CDR2 YYNGEE. Between the trimmed V and J ends, which lost 0 bases and 1 base, there was a span of 16 bases. CDR3 in amino acids: CASSVATGGGRNTEAFF. Here the CDR3 DNA reads TGTGCCAGCAGCGTAGCTACGGGGGGCGGCAGGAACACTGAAGCTTTCTTT.

The chain combines TRBV5-1 with TRBJ1-2, with D possibly being TRBD1 (5 bases). Germline V CDR1 and CDR2: SGHRS, YFSETQ. CDR3 size: 13 residues. V shed 4 bases and J shed 8 bases, with 15 bases lying between them. This CDR3 reads CASSIDQGWGYTF. The CDR3 DNA reads as TGCGCCAGCAGCATTGACCAGGGATGGGGCTACACCTTC.

The gene calls are TRBV29-1 and TRBJ2-1, with 7 nucleotides matching TRBD2. Germline V gene data show CDR1 as SQVTM and CDR2 as ANQGSEA. This CDR3 has 15 residues. Unmatched junction bases numbered 15, after V lost 6 bases and J lost 7 bases. The CDR3 nucleotides read TGCAGCGTCGCCCCCCGACTAGCCCCTAAAAATGAGCAGTTCTTC. Translated: CSVAPRLAPKNEQFF.

The chain employs TRBV7-9 and TRBJ2-5, with no clear D. V was pared by 0 bases and J by 1 base, with 3 bases between. The CDR3 length is 13 residues. Looked up from germline, CDR1 is SEHNR and CDR2 is FQNEAQ (reference sequence). CDR3 amino acids: CASSLASQETQYF. As DNA, the CDR3 is TGTGCCAGCAGCTTAGCTAGCCAAGAGACCCAGTACTTC.

The rearrangement joins TRBV27 to TRBJ2-3; 7 bases are shared with TRBD1. Germline assignment: CDR1 MNHEY and CDR2 SMNVEV (reference sequence). This CDR3 has 16 residues. J lost 3 bases, V lost 4 bases, and 10 bases had no gene match. The CDR3 region is CASSSLGTVGTDTQYF. The CDR3, as DNA: TGTGCCAGCAGTTCTCTCGGGACAGTTGGAACAGATACGCAGTATTTT.

This clone appeared once. The chain has TRBV7-3 and TRBJ2-5; tentatively, D is TRBD1 or TRBD2 (5 bases each). Germline V gene sequence: CDR1 SGHTA, CDR2 FQGTGA. Trimming removed 5 bases from V and 5 bases from J, with 12 bases in between. The CDR3 runs 13 residues. The chain's CDR3 is CASSGDRRETQYF. CDR3 sequence (DNA): TGTGCCAGCAGCGGGGACCGGAGGGAGACCCAGTACTTC.